This TCR beta chain came from a study of OX40 agonist ivuxolimab in advanced cancers. Across the whole study: Every patient in dose escalation had hepatocellular carcinoma, melanoma, renal cell or head and neck cancer.

With regard to this clone: Its antigen is currently unknown.

Repertoires were generated with immunoSEQ multiplex PCR, while TCRdb's copy carries only in-frame clones and drops some. The sample has about 48,000 clones, 88% seen once. There are 14 residues in the CDR3. Trimming took 5 bases from V and 0 from J, leaving 11 bases between them. Germline loops: CDR1 SNHLY, CDR2 FYNNEI. Whole-study findings and limits: More expanded clones were seen, on average, in CD8+ T cells than in CD4+. Dosing at 0.1 to 3.0 mg/kg was accompanied by clonal expansion of CD4+ and CD8+ blood T cells by week 6. Low normalized clonal expansion also occurred in some nonresponding patients.

The sequences come from CD4+ or CD8+ T cells sorted from blood, collected in a trial of the OX40 agonist ivuxolimab. The V and J genes are TRBV2 and TRBJ2-7; no firm D call. This clonotype was obtained from an adult with an advanced solid tumor such as melanoma, head and neck, liver or kidney cancer. The CDR3 DNA reads as TGTGCCAGCAGTCCCTCCAGTAGCTCCTACGAGCAGTACTTC. Residues: CASSPSSSSYEQYF.